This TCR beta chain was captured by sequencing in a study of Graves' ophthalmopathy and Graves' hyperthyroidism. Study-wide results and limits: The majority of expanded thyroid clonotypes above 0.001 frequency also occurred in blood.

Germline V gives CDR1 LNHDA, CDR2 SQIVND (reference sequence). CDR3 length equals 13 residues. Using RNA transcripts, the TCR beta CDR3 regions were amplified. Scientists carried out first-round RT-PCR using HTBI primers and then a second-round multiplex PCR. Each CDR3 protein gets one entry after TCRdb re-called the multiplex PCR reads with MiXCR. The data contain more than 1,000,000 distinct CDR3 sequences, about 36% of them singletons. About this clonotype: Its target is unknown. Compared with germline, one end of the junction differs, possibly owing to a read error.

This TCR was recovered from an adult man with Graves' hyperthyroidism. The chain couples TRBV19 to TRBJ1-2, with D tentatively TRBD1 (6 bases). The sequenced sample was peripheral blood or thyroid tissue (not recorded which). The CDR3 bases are TGTGCCAGCAGCCGGGACACCACCTATGACTACACCTTC. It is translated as CASSRDTTYDYTF.